This section outlines one T cell receptor beta chain sequence together with its context. A read error may produce the germline difference seen at one junction end. The germline V gene encodes CDR1 SEHNR and CDR2 FQNEAQ (reference sequence). CDR3 length: 11 amino acids. Using immunoSEQ multiplex PCR, the repertoire was profiled, and TCRdb retains in-frame clones only, with some absent. The sample yields 70,000 to 75,000 clones, more than 85% seen once. This sample is drawn from a study of technical replicates of blood from several donors. The sequenced sample consisted of T cells isolated from PBMCs. This clonotype was obtained from a human donor in good health. The J gene is TRBJ2-1, the V gene TRBV7-9, with 7 bases lining up with TRBD2. CDR3 DNA: TGTGCCAGCAGCCCCCCGGGGGGTCGGGTCTTC. Its protein is CASSPPGGRVF.